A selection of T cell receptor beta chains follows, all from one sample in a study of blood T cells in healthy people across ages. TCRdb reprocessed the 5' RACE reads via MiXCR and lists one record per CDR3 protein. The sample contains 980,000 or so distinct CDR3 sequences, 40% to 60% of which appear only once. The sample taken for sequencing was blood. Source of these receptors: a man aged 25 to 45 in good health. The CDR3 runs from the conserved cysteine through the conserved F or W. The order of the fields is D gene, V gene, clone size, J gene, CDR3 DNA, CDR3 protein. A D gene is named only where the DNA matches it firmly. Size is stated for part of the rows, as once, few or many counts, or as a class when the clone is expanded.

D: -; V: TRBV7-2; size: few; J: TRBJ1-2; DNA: TGTGCCAGCAGCTTACGAGGGCCTGGCTACACCTTC; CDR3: CASSLRGPGYTF
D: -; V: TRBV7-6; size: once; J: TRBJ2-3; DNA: TGTGCCAGCAGGGGGGCGGACACAGATACGCAGTATTTT; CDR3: CASRGADTDTQYF
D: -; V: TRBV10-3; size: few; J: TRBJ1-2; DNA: TGTGCCATAGAGGACAGACTAAGCTATGGCTACACCTTC; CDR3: CAIEDRLSYGYTF
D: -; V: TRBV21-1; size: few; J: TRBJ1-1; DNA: TGTGCCAGCAGCAAAGACTTTCCGGGACAGGCAATACTGAACACTGAAGCTTTCTTT; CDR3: CASSKDFPGQAILNTEAFF
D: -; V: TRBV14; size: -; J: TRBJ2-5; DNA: TGTGCCAGCAGCCAAGTCTACTCCTACTACAATGAGCAGTACTTC; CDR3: CASSQVYSYYNEQYF
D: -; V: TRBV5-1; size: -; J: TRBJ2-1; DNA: TGCGCCAGCAGCCCGGGAAGGGCCTACAATGAGCAGTTCTTC; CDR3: CASSPGRAYNEQFF
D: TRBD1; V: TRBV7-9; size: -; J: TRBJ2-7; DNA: TGTGCCAGCAGCCCGGACAGGGAATTCTTTTACGAGCAGTACTTC; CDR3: CASSPDREFFYEQYF
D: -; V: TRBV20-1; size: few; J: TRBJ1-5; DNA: TGCAGTGCTCGGATTAGCAATCAGCCCCAGCATTTT; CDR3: CSARISNQPQHF
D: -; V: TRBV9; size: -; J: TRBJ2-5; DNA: TGTGCCTGCAGCAAGGGACCACAAGGGACCCAGTACTTC; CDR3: CACSKGPQGTQYF
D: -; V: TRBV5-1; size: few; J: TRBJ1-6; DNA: TGCGCCAGCAGCTTGGAGGGAGGGCAAACGAATTCACCCCTCCACTTT; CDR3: CASSLEGGQTNSPLHF
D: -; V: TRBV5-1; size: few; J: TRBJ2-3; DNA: TGCGCCAGCAGCTTGTCTAGCTCGGCAGATACGCAGTATTTT; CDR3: CASSLSSSADTQYF
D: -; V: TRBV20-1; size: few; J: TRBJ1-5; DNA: TGCAGTGCTAGTGCCCCAAGCAATCAGCCCCAGCATTTT; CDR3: CSASAPSNQPQHF
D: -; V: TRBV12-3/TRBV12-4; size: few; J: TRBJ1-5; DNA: TGTGCCAGCAAATTGCTGAGCAGCAATCAGCCCCAGCATTTT; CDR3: CASKLLSSNQPQHF
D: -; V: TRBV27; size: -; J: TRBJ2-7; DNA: TGTGCCAGCAGTCTGGATGTGCGAACGTCTTACTACGAGCAGTACTTC; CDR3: CASSLDVRTSYYEQYF
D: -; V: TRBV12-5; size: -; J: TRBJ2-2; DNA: TGTGCTAGTGGAAATCTAGCCTATACGAACACCGGGGAGCTGTTTTTT; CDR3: CASGNLAYTNTGELFF
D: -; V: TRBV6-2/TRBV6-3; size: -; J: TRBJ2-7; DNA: TGTGCCAGCAGTTACGCGGGTGGCTACGAGCAGTACTTC; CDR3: CASSYAGGYEQYF
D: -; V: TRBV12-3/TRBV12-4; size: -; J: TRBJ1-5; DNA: TGTGCCAGCAGTTCCACTTGGACTCCCGGCCAGCCCCAGCATTTT; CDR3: CASSSTWTPGQPQHF
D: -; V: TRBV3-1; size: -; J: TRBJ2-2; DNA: TGTGCCAGCAGCCAAGAACTGACGGGACGGTCGCTCACCGGGGAGCTGTTTTTT; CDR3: CASSQELTGRSLTGELFF
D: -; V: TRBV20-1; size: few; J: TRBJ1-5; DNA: TGCAGTGCTAGAGATCGCAGGGGCAATCAGCCCCAGCATTTT; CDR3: CSARDRRGNQPQHF
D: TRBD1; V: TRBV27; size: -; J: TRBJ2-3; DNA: TGTGCCAGCAGTCTCCTCATAGGGACAGTCACAGATACGCAGTATTTT; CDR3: CASSLLIGTVTDTQYF
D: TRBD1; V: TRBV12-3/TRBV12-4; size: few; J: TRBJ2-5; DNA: TGTGCCAGCAGCGGGGACAGCCGGGAGACCCAGTACTTC; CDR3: CASSGDSRETQYF
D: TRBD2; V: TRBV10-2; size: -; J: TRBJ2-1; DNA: TGCGCCAGTACGACTAGCGGGGGGGTCTACGATGAGCAGTTCTTC; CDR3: CASTTSGGVYDEQFF
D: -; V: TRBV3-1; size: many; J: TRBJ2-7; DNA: TGTGCCAGCAGTTTGAGGCAGGCCTACGAGCAGTACTTC; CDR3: CASSLRQAYEQYF
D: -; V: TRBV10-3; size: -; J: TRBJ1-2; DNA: TGTGCCATCAGTGACCCGACAGCTAACTATGGCTACACCTTC; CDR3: CAISDPTANYGYTF
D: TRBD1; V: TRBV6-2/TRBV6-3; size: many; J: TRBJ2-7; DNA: TGTGCCAGCAGCCGGGACAGTTACTACGAGCAGTACTTC; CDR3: CASSRDSYYEQYF
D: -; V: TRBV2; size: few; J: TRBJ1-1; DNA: TGTGCCAGCAGTGAAGACAGGGCAGGCCGGACTGAAGCTTTCTTT; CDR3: CASSEDRAGRTEAFF
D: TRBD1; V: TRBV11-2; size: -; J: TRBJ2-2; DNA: TGTGCCAGCAGCTTAGACCCGGACAGGGGTAACACCGGGGAGCTGTTTTTT; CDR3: CASSLDPDRGNTGELFF
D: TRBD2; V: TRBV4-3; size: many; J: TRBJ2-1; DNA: TGCGCCAGCAGCCAATGGGCGGGGGGGGGCTACAATGAGCAGTTCTTC; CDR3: CASSQWAGGGYNEQFF
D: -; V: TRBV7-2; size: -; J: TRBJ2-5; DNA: TGTGCCAGCAGCTTGAACGGAAGACAAGAGACCCAGTACTTC; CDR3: CASSLNGRQETQYF
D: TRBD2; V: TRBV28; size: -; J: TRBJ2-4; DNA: TGTGCCAGCTCCTCCGGGACTAGCGGAAACATTCAGTACTTC; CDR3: CASSSGTSGNIQYF
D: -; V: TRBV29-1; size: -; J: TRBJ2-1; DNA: TGCAGCGTTCGAGTCTCCTACAATGAGCAGTTCTTC; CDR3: CSVRVSYNEQFF
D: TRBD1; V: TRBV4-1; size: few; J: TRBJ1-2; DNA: TGCGCCAGCAGCCAAGTCCCGGGACAGGGAGGCTATGGCTACACCTTC; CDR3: CASSQVPGQGGYGYTF
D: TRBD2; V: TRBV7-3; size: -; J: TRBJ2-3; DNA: TGTGTCAGCAGCTTAGGGGAGGCTAGCGGTTTGTTGAGCACAGATACGCAGTATTTT; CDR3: CVSSLGEASGLLSTDTQYF
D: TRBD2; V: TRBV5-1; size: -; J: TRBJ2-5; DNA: TGCGCCAGCAGCTTGGTGCTCGTGGCTAGCGGGTTTGAGACCCAGTACTTC; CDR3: CASSLVLVASGFETQYF
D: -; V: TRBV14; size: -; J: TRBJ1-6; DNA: TGTGCCAGCACCCTCGGCCACGGAGGGCATAATTCACCCCTCCACTTT; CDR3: CASTLGHGGHNSPLHF
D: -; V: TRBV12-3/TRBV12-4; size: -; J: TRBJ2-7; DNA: TGTGCCAGCAGTTTACTGGGGACTGATTCGTCCCAGTACTTC; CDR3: CASSLLGTDSSQYF
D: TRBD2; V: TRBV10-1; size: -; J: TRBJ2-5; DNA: TGCGCCAGCAGTGAGAAAGGACTAGCGGGGGGCCGTCTTCAAGAGACCCAGTACTTC; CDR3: CASSEKGLAGGRLQETQYF
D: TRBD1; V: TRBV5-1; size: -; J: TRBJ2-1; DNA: TGCGCCAGCAGCACCAACAGGGGACCGTATGAGCAGTTCTTC; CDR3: CASSTNRGPYEQFF
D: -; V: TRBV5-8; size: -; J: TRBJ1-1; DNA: TGTGCCAGCAGCTTGGGGGTGGTACGCACTGAAGCTTTCTTT; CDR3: CASSLGVVRTEAFF
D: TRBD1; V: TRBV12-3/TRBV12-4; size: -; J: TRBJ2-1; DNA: TGTGCCAGCAGTTACAACAGGGGATCCTACAATGAGCAGTTCTTC; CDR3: CASSYNRGSYNEQFF
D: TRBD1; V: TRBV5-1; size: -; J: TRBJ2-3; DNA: TGCGCCAGCAGCTCCATTGGGGGGACAGGGGACAGCACAGATACGCAGTATTTT; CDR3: CASSSIGGTGDSTDTQYF
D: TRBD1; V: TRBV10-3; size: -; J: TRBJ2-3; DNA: TGTGCCATCAAAACAGGGGAACCAGATACGCAGTATTTT; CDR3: CAIKTGEPDTQYF
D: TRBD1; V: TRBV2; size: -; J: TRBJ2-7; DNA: TGTGTCATCAGTGGGGGACAGGGCATCCGGACCTACGAGCAGTACTTC; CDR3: CVISGGQGIRTYEQYF
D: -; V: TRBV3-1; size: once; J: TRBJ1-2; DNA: TGTGCCAGCAGCCTGACCAATTCTGTAGGTGGCTACACCTTC; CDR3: CASSLTNSVGGYTF
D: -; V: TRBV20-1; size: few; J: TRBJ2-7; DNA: TGCAGTGCTAGACCCTCCGGGACGTTCGTCTACGAGCAGTACTTC; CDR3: CSARPSGTFVYEQYF
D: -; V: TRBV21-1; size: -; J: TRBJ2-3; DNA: TGTGCCAGCAGCAAAGCGCTTTGGGGGGGGTCGACTAGCGGGGGCGATCTTGGCACAGATACGCAGTATTTT; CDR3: CASSKALWGGSTSGGDLGTDTQYF
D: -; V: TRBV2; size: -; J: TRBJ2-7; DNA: TGTGCCAGCAGTGATAGATCCGAGCAGTACTTC; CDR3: CASSDRSEQYF
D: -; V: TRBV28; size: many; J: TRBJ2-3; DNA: TGTGCCAGCTTTAAATATTTGCCCTCCTCGGGATCAAACACAGATACGCAGTATTTT; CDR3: CASFKYLPSSGSNTDTQYF
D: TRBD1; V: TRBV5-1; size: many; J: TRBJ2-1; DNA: TGCGCCAGCAGCTTGGGGACAGGGGACAATGAGCAGTTCTTC; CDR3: CASSLGTGDNEQFF
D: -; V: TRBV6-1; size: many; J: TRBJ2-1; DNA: TGTGCCAGCAGTGGGGGAACGGGGAGGACAACCTACAATGAGCAGTTCTTC; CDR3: CASSGGTGRTTYNEQFF